The following is a T cell receptor beta chain sequence with its context. Its specificity is unknown. Generated by immunoSEQ multiplex PCR, the TCRdb table keeps only in-frame clones and is missing some. Among roughly 19,000 clones listed, approximately 97% were seen once. These data belong to a study of monozygotic twins with cystic fibrosis. As for the study in general: Library input was approximately 2.7 micrograms of fragmented DNA, with roughly 15 PCR cycles.

Study-level findings and limits: In 13 of 16 pairs, V gene usage was closest to the co-twin's. Median Simpson clonality of approximately 0.0091 suggested naive T cells predominated. Monozygotic CF twins shared more identical nucleotide clonotypes than unrelated patients.

What was sequenced was blood. The sequence came from a woman aged 25 to 39 with cystic fibrosis.

The chain's CDR3 is CASSIGGYQTYEQYF. CDR3 nucleotides: TGTGCCAGTAGTATAGGCGGTTATCAAACCTACGAGCAGTACTTC. This chain joins TRBV19 and TRBJ2-7; D gene ambiguous. The germline CDR1 and CDR2 sequences are LNHDA and SQIVND (reference sequence). The V end was cut by 1 base, the J end by 2 bases, with 12 bases between. This CDR3 is built from 15 residues.